These 11 T cell receptor beta chains share one sample of origin, sequenced in a study of T cell repertoires and Cas9 in healthy adults. Assay used: immunoSEQ multiplex PCR; TCRdb lists only in-frame clones, some missing. The table includes fewer than 25,000 clones, around 90% detected once. The specimen sequenced was CD4+ effector T cells (CD127+, CD25-, CD137-, CD154-) from PBMCs; culture status not recorded. Source of these receptors: a human donor in good health.

A single count supports this clone. The chain carries TRBV19 and TRBJ2-2, with 8 bases identical to TRBD1. The trim removed 4 bases at V and 6 bases at J, leaving 7 bases unmatched. CDR3 size: 15 residues. Germline CDR1 LNHDA, CDR2 SQIVND (reference sequence). The CDR3 nucleotides are TGTGCCAGTAGTAACCCAGGGGGCGCCGCCGGGGAGCTGTTTTTT. Its protein is CASSNPGGAAGELFF.

This clone was detected only once. The genes are TRBV10-1 and TRBJ1-5, with D uncertain. Trimming shortened V by 9 bases and J by 6 bases, and 15 bases separated the two germline ends. The length of the CDR3 is 13 residues. Germline CDR1 and CDR2: WNHNN and SYGVQD (reference sequence). CDR3 sequence reads: CASASGEGQPQHF. The DNA for the CDR3 is TGCGCCAGTGCGTCTGGGGAGGGTCAGCCCCAGCATTTT.

The chain uses TRBV21-1 and TRBJ1-4. TRBV21-1 is noted as a pseudogene. The CDR3 contains 16 residues. In DNA, the CDR3 is TGTGCCAGCAGCAAAGAAGAGAGAAAGGGGACTGAAAAACTGTTTTTT. This codes for CASSKEERKGTEKLFF.

This chain links TRBV9 with TRBJ1-4, with D maybe TRBD1 (6 bases). This CDR3 has 16 residues. Germline assignment: CDR1 SGDLS and CDR2 YYNGEE. V was pared by 0 bases and J by 4 bases, with 13 bases between. The CDR3 DNA reads TGTGCCAGCAGCGTAGGAGGGGGAGGAATTAATGAAAAACTGTTTTTT. Its translation is CASSVGGGGINEKLFF. The full variable domain, completed using reference TRBV9 and TRBJ1-4, is DSGVTQTPKHLITATGQRVTLRCSPRSGDLSVYWYQQSLDQGLQFLIQYYNGEERAKGNILERFSAQQFPDLHSELNLSSLELGDSALYFCASSVGGGGINEKLFFGSGTQLSVL.

The chain has TRBV28 and TRBJ1-5; D unresolved. Germline CDR1 MDHEN, CDR2 SYDVKM. The CDR3 runs to 16 residues. The V gene lost 5 bases and the J gene lost 0 bases, with 14 bases spanning the gap. CDR3 sequence reads: CASSIAGRDSNQPQHF. DNA for the CDR3: TGTGCCAGCAGTATAGCGGGAAGGGATAGCAATCAGCCCCAGCATTTT. Full variable domain (rest looked up from reference TRBV28 and TRBJ1-5): DVKVTQSSRYLVKRTGEKVFLECVQDMDHENMFWYRQDPGLGLRLIYFSYDVKMKEKGDIPEGYSVSREKKERFSLILESASTNQTSMYLCASSIAGRDSNQPQHFGDGTRLSIL.

The chain joins TRBV5-1 to TRBJ2-7; 10 bases align to TRBD1. The germline V gene has CDR1 SGHRS and CDR2 YFSETQ. The ends lost 4 bases at V and 0 bases at J; junction bases unmatched: 4. The CDR3 covers 15 residues. CDR3 nucleotide sequence: TGCGCCAGCAGCCCCAGACAGGGGGCCTCCTACGAGCAGTACTTC. The encoded protein is CASSPRQGASYEQYF.

Only a few counts were recorded for this clone. Within the sample, other DNA sequences also encode this same CDR3. This chain links TRBV7-3 with TRBJ1-1; possibly TRBD1 for D (6 bases). This CDR3 contains 13 residues. V was clipped by 5 bases and J by 1 base, with 8 bases between them. From germline, CDR1 is SGHTA and CDR2 FQGTGA. The CDR3 spells CASSVDRNTEAFF. As DNA, the CDR3 is TGTGCCAGCAGCGTGGACAGGAACACTGAAGCTTTCTTT. Drawing the rest from reference TRBV7-3 and TRBJ1-1, the complete variable domain is GAGVSQTPSNKVTEKGKYVELRCDPISGHTALYWYRQSLGQGPEFLIYFQGTGAADDSGLPNDRFFAVRPEGSVSTLKIQRTERGDSAVYLCASSVDRNTEAFFGQGTRLTVV.

The gene calls are TRBV10-3 and TRBJ1-5; D possibly corresponds to TRBD1 (6 bases). The CDR3 totals 14 residues. CDR1 and CDR2 from the germline V gene are ENHRY and SYGVKD. The V end was cut by 10 bases, the J end by 3 bases, with 16 bases between. This CDR3 reads CATRGGHLNQPQHF. The CDR3 DNA is TGTGCCACAAGAGGGGGACACCTCAATCAGCCCCAGCATTTT.

As to this clone: Other nucleotide sequences from this sample produce the same CDR3. This chain joins TRBV28 and TRBJ2-1; D gene unclear. This CDR3 contains 11 residues. The V gene's germline CDR1 is MDHEN and CDR2 SYDVKM. Trimming cost V 8 bases and J 6 bases, with 8 bases left between them. DNA of the CDR3: TGTGCCAGCGCGACCTTCAATGAGCAGTTCTTC. Amino acids: CASATFNEQFF.

The chain combines TRBV27 with TRBJ1-2; D perhaps matches TRBD1 (5 bases). V lost 6 bases to trimming and J lost 10 bases, with 18 bases between them. The length of the CDR3 is 13 residues. CDR1 and CDR2 (germline): MNHEY, SMNVEV (reference sequence). CDR3 nucleotide sequence: TGTGCCAGCAGCTCTTCATTCGGGGGATTCTACACCTTC. Translation gives CASSSSFGGFYTF.

Notes on this clone: The junction departs from the called germline gene at one end, perhaps through a read error. The chain combines TRBV27 with TRBJ2-5; perhaps TRBD2 as D (6 bases). This CDR3 region has 15 residues. Germline CDR1 reads MNHEY; CDR2 reads SMNVEV (reference sequence). CDR3 loop: CPSSPEPGRGETQYF. CDR3 bases: TGTCCCAGCAGTCCCGAACCGGGACGGGGGGAGACCCAGTACTTC.